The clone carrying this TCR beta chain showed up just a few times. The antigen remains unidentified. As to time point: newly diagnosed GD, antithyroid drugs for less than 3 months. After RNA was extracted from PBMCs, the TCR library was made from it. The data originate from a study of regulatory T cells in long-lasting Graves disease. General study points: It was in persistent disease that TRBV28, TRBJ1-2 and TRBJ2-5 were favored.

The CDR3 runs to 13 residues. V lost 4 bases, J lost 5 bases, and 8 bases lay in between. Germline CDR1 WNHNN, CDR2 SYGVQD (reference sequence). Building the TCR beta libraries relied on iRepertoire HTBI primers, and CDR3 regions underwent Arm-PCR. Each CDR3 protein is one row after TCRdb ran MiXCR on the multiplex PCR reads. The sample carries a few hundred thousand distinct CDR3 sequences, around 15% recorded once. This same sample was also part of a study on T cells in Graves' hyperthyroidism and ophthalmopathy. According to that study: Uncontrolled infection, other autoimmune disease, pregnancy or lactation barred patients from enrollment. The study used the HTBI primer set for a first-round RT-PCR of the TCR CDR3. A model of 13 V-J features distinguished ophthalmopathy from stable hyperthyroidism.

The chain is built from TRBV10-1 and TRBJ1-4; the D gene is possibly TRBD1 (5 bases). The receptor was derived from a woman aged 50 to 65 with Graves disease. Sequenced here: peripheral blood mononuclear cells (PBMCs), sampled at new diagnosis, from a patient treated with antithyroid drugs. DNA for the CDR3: TGCGCCAGCAGTGGACAGCCAAATGAAAAACTGTTTTTT. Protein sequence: CASSGQPNEKLFF.